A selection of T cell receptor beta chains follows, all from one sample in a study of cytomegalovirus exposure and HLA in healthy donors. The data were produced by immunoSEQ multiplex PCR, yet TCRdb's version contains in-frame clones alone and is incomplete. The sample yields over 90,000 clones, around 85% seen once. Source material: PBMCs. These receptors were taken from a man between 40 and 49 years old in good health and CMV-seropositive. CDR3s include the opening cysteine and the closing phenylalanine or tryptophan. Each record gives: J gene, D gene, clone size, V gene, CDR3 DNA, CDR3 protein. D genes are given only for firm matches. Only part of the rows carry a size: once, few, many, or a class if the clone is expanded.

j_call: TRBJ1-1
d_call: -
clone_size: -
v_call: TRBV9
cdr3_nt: TGTGCCAGCGCGGCGGGGGTCATGAACACTGAAGCTTTCTTT
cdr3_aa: CASAAGVMNTEAFF

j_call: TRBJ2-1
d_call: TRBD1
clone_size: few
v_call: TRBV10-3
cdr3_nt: TGTGCCATCACTCCCACACAGGGGGAACAACGCAATGAGCAGTTCTTC
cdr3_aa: CAITPTQGEQRNEQFF

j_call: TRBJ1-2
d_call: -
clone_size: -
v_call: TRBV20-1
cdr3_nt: TGCAGTGCTACCCACAGGGAGGGCTACACCTTC
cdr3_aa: CSATHREGYTF

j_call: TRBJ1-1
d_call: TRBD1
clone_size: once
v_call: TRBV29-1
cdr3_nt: TGCAGCGTCCAGACAGGGGTAGACACTGAAGCTTTCTTT
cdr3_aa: CSVQTGVDTEAFF

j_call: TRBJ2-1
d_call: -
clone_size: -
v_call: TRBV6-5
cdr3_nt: TGTGCCAGCAGTTACGAGGTAGGTATATCCAATGAGCAGTTCTTC
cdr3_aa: CASSYEVGISNEQFF

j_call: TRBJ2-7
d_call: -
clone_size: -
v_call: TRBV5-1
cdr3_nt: TGCGCCAGCAGCTTGGGCAGTAGCTACGAGCAGTACTTC
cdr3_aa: CASSLGSSYEQYF

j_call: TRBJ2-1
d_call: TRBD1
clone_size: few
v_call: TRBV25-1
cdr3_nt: TGTGCCAGCAGTGGACAGGGGGGAGATGAGCAGTTCTTC
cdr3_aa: CASSGQGGDEQFF

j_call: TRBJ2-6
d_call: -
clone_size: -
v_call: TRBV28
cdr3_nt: TGTGCCAGCAGCTCCTACGGCTCTGGGGCCAACGTCCTGACTTTC
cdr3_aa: CASSSYGSGANVLTF

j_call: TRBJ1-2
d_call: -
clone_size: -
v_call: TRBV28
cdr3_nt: TGTGCCAGCAACGTGGGGGCGCGAATCTATGGCTACACCTTC
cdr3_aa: CASNVGARIYGYTF

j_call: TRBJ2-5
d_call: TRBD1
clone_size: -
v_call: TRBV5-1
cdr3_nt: TGCGCCAGCAGCAGCCGACAGGGGGGACAAGAGACCCAGTACTTC
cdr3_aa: CASSSRQGGQETQYF

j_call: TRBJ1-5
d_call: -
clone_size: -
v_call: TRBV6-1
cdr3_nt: TGTGCCAGCAGTGAAGTGAGGGATGTATACAATCAGCCCCAGCATTTT
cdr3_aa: CASSEVRDVYNQPQHF

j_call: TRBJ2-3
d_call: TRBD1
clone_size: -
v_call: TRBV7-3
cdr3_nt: TGTGCCAGCAGCTCCCAAAGGGGGCGCGGGCAAGATACGCAGTATTTT
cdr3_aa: CASSSQRGRGQDTQYF

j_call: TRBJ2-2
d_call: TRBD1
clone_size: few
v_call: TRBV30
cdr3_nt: TGTGCCTGGCGGACAGGGAACACCGGGGAGCTGTTTTTT
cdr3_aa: CAWRTGNTGELFF

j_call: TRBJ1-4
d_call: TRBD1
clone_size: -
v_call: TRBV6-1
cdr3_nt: TGTGCCAGGGGACAGGGCTGGACTAATGAAAAACTGTTTTTT
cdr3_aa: CARGQGWTNEKLFF

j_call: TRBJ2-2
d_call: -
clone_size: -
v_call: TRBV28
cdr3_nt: TGTGCCAGCACCCAGGGGAACACCGGGGAGCTGTTTTTT
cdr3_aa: CASTQGNTGELFF

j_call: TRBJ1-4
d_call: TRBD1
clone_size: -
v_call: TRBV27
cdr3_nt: TGTGCCAGCAGTTTAATAGGGACAGGGAATGAAAAACTGTTTTTT
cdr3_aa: CASSLIGTGNEKLFF

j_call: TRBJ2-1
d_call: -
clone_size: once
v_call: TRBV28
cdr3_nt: TGTGCCAGCAGTTGGGGCACTGGGGAATCCAATGAGCAGTTCTTC
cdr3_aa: CASSWGTGESNEQFF

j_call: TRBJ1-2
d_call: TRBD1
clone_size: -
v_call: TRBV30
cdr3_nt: TGTGCCTGGAGCGCGACAGGGGCAAGCTACACCTTC
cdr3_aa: CAWSATGASYTF

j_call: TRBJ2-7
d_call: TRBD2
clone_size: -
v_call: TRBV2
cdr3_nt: TGTGCCAGCAGTGGGACTAGCTTATCCTACGAGCAGTACTTC
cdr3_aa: CASSGTSLSYEQYF

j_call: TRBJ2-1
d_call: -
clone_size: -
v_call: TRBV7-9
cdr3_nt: TGTGCCAGCAAAAGGGGGAATGAGCAGTTCTTC
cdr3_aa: CASKRGNEQFF

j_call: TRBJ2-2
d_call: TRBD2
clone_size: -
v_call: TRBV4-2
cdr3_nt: TGTGCCAGCAGCCATGATACCGGGACTAGCGGAACTAGTGGGCTGTTTTTT
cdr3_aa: CASSHDTGTSGTSGLFF

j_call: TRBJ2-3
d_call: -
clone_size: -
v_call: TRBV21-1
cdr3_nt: TGTGCCAGCAGCAAGTCCGGGACAGGCAACGGGACAGATACGCAGTATTTT
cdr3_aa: CASSKSGTGNGTDTQYF

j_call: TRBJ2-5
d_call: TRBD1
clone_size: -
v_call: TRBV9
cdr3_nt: TGTGCCAGCAGCGTAGCTACCGGGACAGCCCACGGGACCCAGTACTTC
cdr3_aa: CASSVATGTAHGTQYF

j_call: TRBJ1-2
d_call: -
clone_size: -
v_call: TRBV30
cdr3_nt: TGTGCCTGGAGTGCCCTGAGAGAGAACTATGGCTACACCTTC
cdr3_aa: CAWSALRENYGYTF

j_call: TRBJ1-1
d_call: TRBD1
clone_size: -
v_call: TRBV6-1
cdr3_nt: TGTGCCAGCAGTGTTGCCAGGGGGCAACGATTGAACACTGAAGCTTTCTTT
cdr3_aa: CASSVARGQRLNTEAFF

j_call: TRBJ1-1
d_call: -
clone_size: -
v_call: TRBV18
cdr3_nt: TGTGCCAGCTCACCAGGGCATTCGCCTAACACTGAAGCTTTCTTT
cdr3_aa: CASSPGHSPNTEAFF

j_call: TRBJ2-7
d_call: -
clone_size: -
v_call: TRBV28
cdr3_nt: TGTGCCAGCAGTTCAAAGGGGGGCGGGAGATTCTCCTACGAGCAGTACTTC
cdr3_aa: CASSSKGGGRFSYEQYF

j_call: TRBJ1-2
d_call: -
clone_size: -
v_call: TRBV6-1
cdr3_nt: TGTGCCAGCAGTGAAGGGGGTGGGGGGTATGGCTACACCTTC
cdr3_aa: CASSEGGGGYGYTF

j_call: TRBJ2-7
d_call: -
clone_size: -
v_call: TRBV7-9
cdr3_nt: TGTTCCAGCAGCCGCGGACAGACCACCTCCGACGAGCAGTACTTC
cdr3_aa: CSSSRGQTTSDEQYF

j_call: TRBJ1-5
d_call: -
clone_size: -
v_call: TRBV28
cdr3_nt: TGTGCCAGCAGTTTCGGTCTTCAGCCCCAGCATTTT
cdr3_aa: CASSFGLQPQHF